The 2 T cell receptor beta chains reported below all come from one sample, sequenced in a study of spatial heterogeneity in lung cancer. TCRdb re-derived calls from the 5' RACE reads in MiXCR, one entry per CDR3 protein. The sample shows tens of thousands of distinct CDR3 sequences, over 6% of them seen only once. Time point of the sample: sample taken at primary tumor resection. This specimen consisted of PBMCs, obtained at surgery. These receptors all come from a male donor with early-stage non-small cell lung cancer.

This clonotype showed up many times. The rearrangement joins TRBV3-1 to TRBJ2-2; no firm D call. V lost 3 bases and J 5 bases, leaving 13 bases between the germline ends. From germline, CDR1 is LGHDT and CDR2 YNNKEL (reference sequence). The CDR3 covers 15 residues. The CDR3, as DNA: TGTGCCAGCAGCCACGGAATCTTTGATACCGGGGAGCTGTTTTTT. Translating it yields CASSHGIFDTGELFF.

The sample holds many counts of this clonotype. J is TRBJ1-1 and V is TRBV6-1; D uncertain. The CDR3 totals 13 residues. Germline V lookup: CDR1 MNHNS, CDR2 SASEGT. Trimming took off 6 bases at V and 4 bases at J, with 12 bases between the two ends. CDR3 in DNA: TGTGCCAGCAGGTCACACACACCCACTGAAGCTTTCTTT. It is translated as CASRSHTPTEAFF.